This T cell receptor beta chain appears in the sequencing data of a study of blood T cells in healthy people across ages (dated by TCRdb to between 2014 and 2017). Notes on the research overall: In model experiments, template switching captured about one uniquely barcoded TCR beta cDNA molecule for every two T cells. Age-related changes in TCR beta repertoire diversity were measured in the study by deep sequencing normalized with unique cDNA molecular identifiers. The donors were split into four age groups: young (average around 17 years), middle-aged (around 37), aged (62) and long-lived (roughly 77). To avoid experimental bias, donors of different ages were randomly spread across the sequencing lanes. Two additional independent replicas of 1 million unique cDNA reads from the same blood draw were analyzed for two donors (one aged 18 to 30 and one aged 80 or older). The paper as a whole reports these results and caveats: Observed TCR beta diversity correlated strongly with the percentage of naive T cells measured by flow cytometry. Compared with the aged group, the long-lived group had more naive CD4+ T cells, fewer expanded clones and increased TCR diversity, a pattern suggesting age selection. Because donor CMV infection status was unknown, age-related changes in expanded clonotypes were potentially confounded. Because profiling used bulk unsorted PBMCs, naive and antigen-experienced compartments could not be compared conclusively. As age increased, observed TCR beta diversity per million T cells dropped in a roughly linear way, and a significant reduction was already evident by age 40. Estimates of total diversity from one million sequenced T cells were regarded as lower bounds and underestimates.

Details on this clonotype: It lacks a known antigen. Nothing much larger sits one base from this clone, and base qualities are not available.

V is clipped by 4 bases and J by 1 base, and the sequence between their germline boundaries is 14 bases long. CDR1 DFQATT and CDR2 SNEGSKA are derived from the germline V gene (reference sequence). The CDR3, from cysteine to phenylalanine, totals 14 residues. Of the read, only the CDR3 DNA is kept; its 42 bases are in frame from base 1. Libraries were made using 5' RACE. TCRdb shows the sequencer as Illumina HiSeq 2500. The second PCR ran for roughly 7 to 12 cycles and used a J-beta primer mix along with a sample-barcoded 5' primer. A template-switch 5' adaptor carrying 12 random nucleotides introduced a unique molecular identifier onto each TCR beta cDNA molecule. At least 3 million CDR3-containing paired-end reads were obtained from each sample. First-strand cDNA was synthesized from all RNA with the Mint cDNA synthesis kit, primed by a TRBC-specific oligonucleotide. After uracil-DNA glycosylase treatment, a first 18-cycle PCR used universal primers M1SS and BC2_uni_R on all cDNA. In the original analysis: For normalization, 1 million high-quality reads were randomly selected from each sample, with every read carrying a distinct molecular identifier. Instead of being binned into consensus sequences, reads with shared molecular identifiers were discarded. MiTCR, run with a Q25 quality threshold and the strictest error-elimination algorithm, handled CDR3 identification, clonotype clustering and error correction. A nonparametric unseen species model with Euler transformation was used to estimate lower-bound total TCR beta diversity. The public reads were reprocessed in TCRdb via fastp at Q25 and MiXCR, keeping in-frame beta chains. Rows with one shared CDR3 protein collapse into an entry with the most common genes and DNA. The V and J calls, along with clone size, are taken from TCRdb and not from the paper's own processing. The sample has 870,000 or so distinct CDR3 sequences on record, under 30% of them singletons. The ten largest account for approximately 15% of the sample.

Systemically healthy Caucasian individuals from Russia, 35 to 40 in total and aged about 6 to 100 years, were included as donors. Ten milliliters of peripheral blood were drawn from each donor into EDTA-treated Vacutainer tubes. Ficoll-Paque density-gradient centrifugation was used to isolate PBMCs, with at least 7 million per sample. Total RNA was extracted from PBMCs with Trizol reagent, with at least 6 micrograms obtained per sample. The percentages of naive CD45RAhigh/CD27high T cells were determined by flow cytometry on a PBMC aliquot from every donor. The sequence links TRBV20-1 to TRBJ2-7; TRBD1 could be the D gene, as 6 bases match. This clonotype was sampled from a woman older than 75 in good health. The specimen sequenced was blood. The DNA is TGCAGTGCTACCCAGGGGCAGGGTTCCTACGAGCAGTACTTC. Translated, this is CSATQGQGSYEQYF.